This T cell receptor (beta chain) was retrieved from a study of Ad26.COV2.S vaccination and SARS-CoV-2 variants. Specified treatment: about 20 received Ad26.COV2.S at low or high dose, single or two shots; 5 received placebo; per-sample allocation not given. Specimens were obtained on day 63 following the first vaccine or placebo injection. Looked up from germline, CDR1 is SGHTA and CDR2 is FQGNSA. V was clipped by 3 bases and J by 3 bases; unmatched bases: 3. This CDR3 comprises 14 residues. Notes on this clone: Antigen unknown.

Broader study findings: Vaccine recipients posted higher spike-specific TCR breadth than their placebo counterparts. In vaccinated individuals, spike-specific CD8+ and CD4+ T cell responses reportedly displayed substantial breadth.

Repertoires were generated with immunoSEQ multiplex PCR, while TCRdb's copy carries only in-frame clones and drops some. The sample includes roughly 400,000 clones, 90% of them seen just once. The sequences come from peripheral blood, collected in a trial of Ad26.COV2.S vaccine versus placebo. The chain has TRBV7-2 and TRBJ2-5, with TRBD1 matching 8 bases. The clonotype comes from a person aged 18 to 59 who received the Ad26.COV2.S COVID-19 vaccine or a placebo. The DNA for the CDR3 is TGTGCCAGCAGCTTCGACAGGGGTAAAGAGACCCAGTACTTC. Encoded protein: CASSFDRGKETQYF.